Below, 20 T cell receptor beta chains from the same sample are listed, as sequenced in a study of naive and memory T cell subsets. The library had UMIs added by 3' ligation of an oligonucleotide to TCR cDNA. The SP2 primer and nested alpha and beta constant region primers amplified ligated cDNA in four rounds. From the 5' RACE reads, TCRdb called clonotypes with MiXCR, one entry per CDR3 protein. The sample yields tens of thousands of distinct CDR3 sequences, more than 6.5% seen once. Receptors were obtained from a female donor in good health.

This clonotype was observed many times. The chain uses TRBV7-9 and TRBJ1-1; 7 bases fit TRBD1. The V and J ends lost 4 bases and 2 bases, in that order; junction bases with no gene match: 7. The CDR3 has 15 amino acids. In germline, CDR1 is SEHNR, CDR2 FQNEAQ (reference sequence). The CDR3 DNA sequence: TGTGCCAGCAGCTCAACCGGGACAGCCAACACTGAAGCTTTCTTT. This gives the protein CASSSTGTANTEAFF.

This clonotype appeared a few times. The gene calls are TRBV27 and TRBJ1-6; 7 nucleotides align to TRBD1. Germline lookup yields CDR1 MNHEY and CDR2 SMNVEV (reference sequence). Unmatched junction bases numbered 9, after V lost 6 bases and J lost 7 bases. The CDR3 loop spans 15 amino acids. CDR3 loop: CASRLRDRENSPLHF. The DNA for the CDR3 is TGTGCCAGCAGACTAAGAGACAGGGAGAATTCACCCCTCCACTTT.

The chain joins TRBV29-1 to TRBJ2-2; D is ambiguous. V dropped 1 base and J dropped 1 base, with 4 bases sitting between them. Germline V gene lookup returns CDR1 SQVTM and CDR2 ANQGSEA. The CDR3 is made up of 13 amino acids. This CDR3 is CSVEGQNTGELFF. The CDR3, as DNA: TGCAGCGTTGAAGGGCAGAACACCGGGGAGCTGTTTTTT.

This clonotype has a handful of counts. The chain recombines TRBV18 with TRBJ1-1; D is uncertain. The V gene's germline CDR1 is KGHSH and CDR2 LQKENI. CDR3 length: 13 residues. The germline V and J ends were trimmed by 5 bases and 0 bases, with 7 bases remaining between them. The CDR3 sequence: CASSEIMNTEAFF. The DNA for the CDR3 is TGTGCCAGCTCAGAGATTATGAACACTGAAGCTTTCTTT. Variable domain in full (rest from reference TRBV18 and TRBJ1-1): NAGVMQNPRHLVRRRGQEARLRCSPMKGHSHVYWYRQLPEEGLKFMVYLQKENIIDESGMPKERFSAEFPKEGPSILRIQQVVRGDSAAYFCASSEIMNTEAFFGQGTRLTVV.

This clonotype has a handful of counts. The chain has TRBV7-9 and TRBJ2-6, with a tentative D call TRBD1 (5 bases). Trimming stripped 1 base from V and 0 bases from J, with 16 bases between. Looked up from germline, CDR1 is SEHNR and CDR2 is FQNEAQ (reference sequence). This CDR3 contains 19 residues. The CDR3 DNA reads TGTGCCAGCAGCTTAGATCCAGGGTCGTTTTTCTCTGGGGCCAACGTCCTGACTTTC. Encoded protein: CASSLDPGSFFSGANVLTF.

The chain has TRBV28 and TRBJ2-2, with D uncertain. The V end lost 7 bases, the J end lost 1 base, and 7 bases lay between the germline ends. The CDR3 totals 13 residues. Germline values: CDR1 MDHEN, CDR2 SYDVKM. The CDR3 coding sequence is TGTGCCAGCATTGACGGGAACACCGGGGAGCTGTTTTTT. It translates to CASIDGNTGELFF.

The chain employs TRBV7-6 and TRBJ2-7; D remains ambiguous. The CDR3 consists of 13 residues. Germline assignment: CDR1 SGHVS and CDR2 FNYEAQ. V was cut by 2 bases and J by 6 bases, with 11 bases left in between. CDR3 bases: TGTGCCAGCAGCTTACTTCCCGGTTCCGAGCAGTACTTC. It codes for CASSLLPGSEQYF.

This clonotype was counted at least ten times. The chain couples TRBV10-3 to TRBJ1-5; no reliable D call. Germline values: CDR1 ENHRY, CDR2 SYGVKD. The CDR3 sequence is 14 residues long. The germline V and J ends were trimmed by 11 bases and 0 bases, with 14 bases remaining between them. Written as DNA, the CDR3 is TGTGCCTCCTGGGCGGGTTATAGCAATCAGCCCCAGCATTTT. As protein: CASWAGYSNQPQHF.

The rearrangement joins TRBV21-1 to TRBJ2-5; whether TRBD2, the table's D call, matches the DNA was not checked. TRBV21-1 is listed as a pseudogene. The CDR3 loop spans 17 amino acids. CDR3 DNA: TGTGCCAGCAGAGATGCCTTACTAGCGGGAGGGAAAGAGACCCAGTACTTC. Amino acid sequence: CASRDALLAGGKETQYF.

The chain joins TRBV29-1 to TRBJ2-2; maybe TRBD1 (6 bases). This CDR3 comprises 14 residues. Trimming took off 5 bases at V and 6 bases at J, with 16 bases between the two ends. From germline, CDR1 is SQVTM and CDR2 ANQGSEA. CDR3 nucleotides: TGCAGCGTTATGAGGCAGGGGACGCCCGGGGAGCTGTTTTTT. It codes for CSVMRQGTPGELFF.

The sample holds a few counts of this clonotype. The rearrangement joins TRBV5-5 to TRBJ2-6; D call uncertain. Germline assignment: CDR1 SGHKS and CDR2 YYEKEE (reference sequence). This CDR3 region has 17 residues. Trimming stripped 2 bases from V and 5 bases from J, with 17 bases between. The CDR3 region is CASSFRSYRRRANVLTF. The CDR3 DNA sequence: TGTGCCAGCAGCTTTAGGTCATACCGACGTCGGGCCAACGTCCTGACTTTC.

The CDR3, as DNA: TGTGCCATCAGTGACCCGACCGGACTAGCGGGGGGGAACACCGGGGAGCTGTTTTTT. Protein: CAISDPTGLAGGNTGELFF. The V gene is TRBV10-3, the J gene TRBJ2-2; 14 bases are shared with TRBD2. Germline-derived CDR1 and CDR2 are ENHRY and SYGVKD. This CDR3 comprises 19 residues. Losses at the gene ends were 3 bases for V and 1 base for J; bases not matched to a gene: 7.

The V call is TRBV29-1, the J call TRBJ1-1; a possible D gene is TRBD1 (6 bases). Trimming took off 1 base at V and 1 base at J, with 13 bases between the two ends. The length of the CDR3 is 15 residues. Germline CDR1 and CDR2: SQVTM and ANQGSEA. The CDR3 nucleotides read TGCAGCGTTGAAGCGACAGGTACAAGGAACACTGAAGCTTTCTTT. Translating it yields CSVEATGTRNTEAFF.

This clonotype was counted many times. This chain joins TRBV6-1 and TRBJ1-1, with TRBD1 matching 7 bases. The V segment lost 5 bases and the J segment 5 bases; nucleotides outside the gene matches: 17. This CDR3 is built from 17 residues. The germline gives CDR1 MNHNS, CDR2 SASEGT. CDR3 bases: TGTGCCAGCAGTATCTCACCAGGTGGCAGGGGGGGAACTGAAGCTTTCTTT. It is translated as CASSISPGGRGGTEAFF.

This chain uses TRBV12-3 or TRBV12-4 with TRBJ2-3; no firm D call. V was trimmed by 4 bases and J by 2 bases, leaving 22 bases between them. This CDR3 region has 18 residues. As DNA, the CDR3 is TGTGCCAGCAGTTCCCCCTCGGGTCTAAGCACATACACAGATACGCAGTATTTT. Its translation is CASSSPSGLSTYTDTQYF.

The V call is TRBV6-5, the J call TRBJ2-7; a weak D match, TRBD2 (5 bases). From germline, CDR1 is MNHEY and CDR2 SVGAGI. This CDR3 has 17 residues. Trimming shortened V by 0 bases and J by 0 bases, and 15 bases separated the two germline ends. The CDR3 coding sequence is TGTGCCAGCAGTTACTCTCCCCTATCGGGGAGCTCCTACGAGCAGTACTTC. Its protein product is CASSYSPLSGSSYEQYF.

There are a few counts of this clonotype. The chain joins TRBV10-3 to TRBJ2-1; 9 bases are shared with TRBD2. Germline assignment: CDR1 ENHRY and CDR2 SYGVKD. V lost 5 bases and J lost 6; bases outside the gene matches: 5. CDR3 length: 14 amino acids. CDR3 nucleotide sequence: TGTGCCATCAGTATGGCGGGAGGGCTCAATGAGCAGTTCTTC. Its protein is CAISMAGGLNEQFF.

The rearrangement uses TRBV12-3 or TRBV12-4 and TRBJ2-1; 8 bases agree with TRBD2. This CDR3 comprises 15 residues. The V and J ends lost 6 bases and 2 bases, in that order; junction bases with no gene match: 6. DNA for the CDR3: TGTGCCAGCAGAACCCTAGCGGGTACCTACAATGAGCAGTTCTTC. This codes for CASRTLAGTYNEQFF.

This chain links TRBV28 with TRBJ1-1; 9 bases fit TRBD1. The germline V gene has CDR1 MDHEN and CDR2 SYDVKM. The CDR3 length is 13 residues. Germline trimming cut 10 bases from V and 5 bases from J; bases unmatched to any gene: 8. The CDR3 sequence: CATWDRERTEAFF. DNA for the CDR3: TGTGCCACCTGGGACAGGGAGAGGACTGAAGCTTTCTTT.

This clonotype came up many times. This rearrangement joins TRBV7-8 to TRBJ1-4; TRBD1 matches 8 bases. The ends lost 2 bases at V and 7 bases at J; junction bases unmatched: 6. The CDR3 runs 15 residues. Germline V gives CDR1 SGHVS, CDR2 FQNEAQ. CDR3 nucleotide sequence: TGTGCCAGCAGCTTATGGACAGGGTCTAGTGAAAAACTGTTTTTT. Translating gives CASSLWTGSSEKLFF.